The clone carrying this T cell receptor (beta chain) came up many times. Through Arm-PCR of CDR3 regions and iRepertoire HTBI primers, TCR beta libraries were built. TCRdb analysed the multiplex PCR reads with MiXCR anew, one entry per CDR3 protein. The repertoire holds about 560,000 distinct CDR3 sequences, about 16% seen once, with 12% in the top ten. The data are from a study of regulatory T cells in long-lasting Graves disease. Time point specified: newly diagnosed GD, antithyroid drugs for less than 3 months. Scientists built the TCR library using RNA that was extracted from PBMCs. Guidelines of the American Thyroid Association were used to diagnose Graves' disease. This CDR3 spans 16 amino acids. CDR1 MNHEY and CDR2 SMNVEV come from the germline V gene (reference sequence). With 3 bases clipped from V and 4 bases from J, the junction kept 7 bases outside the gene matches. In addition, the sample was reused for a study of T cells in Graves' hyperthyroidism and ophthalmopathy. That source reports: TCR CDR3 underwent first-round RT-PCR with the HTBI primer set. In simple terms, a model built on 13 V-J features told ophthalmopathy apart from stable hyperthyroidism. Ophthalmopathy, which appeared later, was predicted by the model a median 6.5 months before onset.

The sequenced sample was peripheral blood mononuclear cells (PBMCs), obtained at new diagnosis, from a patient treated with antithyroid drugs. J is TRBJ2-3 and V is TRBV27, with 10 bases matching TRBD2. This receptor was obtained from a man aged 18 to 30 with Graves disease. The CDR3 loop reads CASSFLAGVGADTQYF. The CDR3, as DNA: TGTGCCAGCAGTTTCCTAGCGGGAGTAGGGGCAGATACGCAGTATTTT.